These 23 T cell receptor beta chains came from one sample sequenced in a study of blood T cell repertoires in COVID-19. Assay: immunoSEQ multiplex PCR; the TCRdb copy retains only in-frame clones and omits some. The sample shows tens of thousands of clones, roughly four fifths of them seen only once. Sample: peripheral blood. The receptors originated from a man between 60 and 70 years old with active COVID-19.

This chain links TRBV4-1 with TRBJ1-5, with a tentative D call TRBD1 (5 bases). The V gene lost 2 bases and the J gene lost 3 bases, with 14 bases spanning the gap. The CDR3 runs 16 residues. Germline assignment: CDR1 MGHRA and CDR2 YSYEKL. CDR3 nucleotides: TGCGCCAGCAGCCAAAACCCAGGGATTTTCAATCAGCCCCAGCATTTT. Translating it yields CASSQNPGIFNQPQHF.

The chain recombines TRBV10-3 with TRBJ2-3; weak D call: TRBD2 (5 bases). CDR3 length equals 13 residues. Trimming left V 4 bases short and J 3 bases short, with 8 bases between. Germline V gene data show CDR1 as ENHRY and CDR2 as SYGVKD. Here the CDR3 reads CAISGGQTDTQYF. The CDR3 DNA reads TGTGCCATCAGTGGAGGGCAAACAGATACGCAGTATTTT.

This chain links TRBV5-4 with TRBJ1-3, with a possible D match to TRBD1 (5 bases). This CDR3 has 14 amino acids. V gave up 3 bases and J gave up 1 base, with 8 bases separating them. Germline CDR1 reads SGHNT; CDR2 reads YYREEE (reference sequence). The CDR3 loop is CASSSGVSGNTIYF. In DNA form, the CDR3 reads TGTGCCAGCAGCTCGGGGGTGTCTGGAAACACCATATATTTT.

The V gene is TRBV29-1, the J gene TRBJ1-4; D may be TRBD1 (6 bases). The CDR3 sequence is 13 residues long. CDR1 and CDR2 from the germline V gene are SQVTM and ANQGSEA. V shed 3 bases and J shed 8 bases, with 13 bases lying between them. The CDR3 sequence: CSVDVRGEEKLFF. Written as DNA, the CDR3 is TGCAGCGTTGACGTCAGGGGAGAGGAAAAACTGTTTTTT.

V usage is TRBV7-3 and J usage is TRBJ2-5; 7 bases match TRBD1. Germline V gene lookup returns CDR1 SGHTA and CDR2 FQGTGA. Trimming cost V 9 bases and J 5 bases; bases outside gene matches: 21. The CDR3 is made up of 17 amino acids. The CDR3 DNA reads TGTGCCAGGCCTCTCAAGGTGGCCAAGGGGGCAGTGGAGACCCAGTACTTC. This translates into CARPLKVAKGAVETQYF.

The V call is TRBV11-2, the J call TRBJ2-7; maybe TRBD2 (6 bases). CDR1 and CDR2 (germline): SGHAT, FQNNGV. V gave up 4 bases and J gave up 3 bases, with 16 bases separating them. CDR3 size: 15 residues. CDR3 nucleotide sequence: TGTGCCAGCAGCTCCACTCGGGGGAGAAACTACGAGCAGTACTTC. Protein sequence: CASSSTRGRNYEQYF.

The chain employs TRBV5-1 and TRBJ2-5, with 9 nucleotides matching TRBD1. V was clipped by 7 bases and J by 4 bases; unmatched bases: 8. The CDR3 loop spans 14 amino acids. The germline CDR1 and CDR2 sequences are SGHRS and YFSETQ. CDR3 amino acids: CASGTGTGLETQYF. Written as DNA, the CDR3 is TGCGCCAGCGGGACCGGGACAGGGTTAGAGACCCAGTACTTC.

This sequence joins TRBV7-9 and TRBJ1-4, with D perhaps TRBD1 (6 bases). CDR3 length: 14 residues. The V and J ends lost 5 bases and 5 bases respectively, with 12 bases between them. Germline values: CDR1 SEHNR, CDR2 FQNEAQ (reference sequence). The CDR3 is CASSPGHQNEKLFF. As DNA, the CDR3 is TGTGCCAGCAGCCCGGGACACCAAAATGAAAAACTGTTTTTT. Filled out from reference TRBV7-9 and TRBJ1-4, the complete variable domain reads DTGVSQNPRHKITKRGQNVTFRCDPISEHNRLYWYRQTLGQGPEFLTYFQNEAQLEKSRLLSDRFSAERPKGSFSTLEIQRTEQGDSAMYLCASSPGHQNEKLFFGSGTQLSVL.

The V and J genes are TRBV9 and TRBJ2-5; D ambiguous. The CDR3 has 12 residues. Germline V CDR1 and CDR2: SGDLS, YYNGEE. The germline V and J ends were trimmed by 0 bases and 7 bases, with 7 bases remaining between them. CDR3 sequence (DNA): TGTGCCAGCAGCGTAGTCCCGGGGACCCAGTACTTC. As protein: CASSVVPGTQYF.

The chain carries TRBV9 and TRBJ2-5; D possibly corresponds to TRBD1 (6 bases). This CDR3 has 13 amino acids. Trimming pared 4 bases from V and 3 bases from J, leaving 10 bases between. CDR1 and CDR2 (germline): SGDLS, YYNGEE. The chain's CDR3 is CASSLWDKETQYF. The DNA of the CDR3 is TGTGCCAGCAGCTTATGGGACAAAGAGACCCAGTACTTC.

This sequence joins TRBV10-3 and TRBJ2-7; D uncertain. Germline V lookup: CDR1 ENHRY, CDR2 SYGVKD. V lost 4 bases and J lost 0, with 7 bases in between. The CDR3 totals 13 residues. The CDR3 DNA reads TGTGCCATCAGTGGACTGAGCTCCTACGAGCAGTACTTC. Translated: CAISGLSSYEQYF.

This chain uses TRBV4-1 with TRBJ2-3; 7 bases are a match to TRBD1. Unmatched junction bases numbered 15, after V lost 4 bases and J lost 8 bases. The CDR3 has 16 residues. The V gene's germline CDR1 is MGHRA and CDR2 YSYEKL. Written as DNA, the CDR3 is TGCGCCAGCAGCCCGGGGACAGAAGGCATAGGTTTTACGCAGTATTTT. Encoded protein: CASSPGTEGIGFTQYF.

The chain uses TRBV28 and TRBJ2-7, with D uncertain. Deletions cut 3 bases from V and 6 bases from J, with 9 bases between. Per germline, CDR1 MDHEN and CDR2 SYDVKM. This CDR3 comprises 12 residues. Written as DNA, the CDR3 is TGTGCCAGCAGTTTCCCTCCTCGCGAGCAGTACTTC. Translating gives CASSFPPREQYF.

CDR3 sequence reads: CASRGRTPSTDTQYF. DNA for the CDR3: TGTGCCAGTCGTGGGAGGACCCCCAGCACAGATACGCAGTATTTT. The chain couples TRBV19 to TRBJ2-3, with a weak D call TRBD2 (6 bases). CDR1 and CDR2 (germline): LNHDA, SQIVND (reference sequence). V was cut by 8 bases and J by 0 bases, with 15 bases left in between. The CDR3 is 15 amino acids.

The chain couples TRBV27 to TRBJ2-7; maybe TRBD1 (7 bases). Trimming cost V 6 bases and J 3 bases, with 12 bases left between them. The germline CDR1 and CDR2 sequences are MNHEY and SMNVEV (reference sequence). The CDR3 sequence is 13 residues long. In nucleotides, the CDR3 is TGTGCCAGCAGCGGGGGACAGAGCTACGAGCAGTACTTC. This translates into CASSGGQSYEQYF.

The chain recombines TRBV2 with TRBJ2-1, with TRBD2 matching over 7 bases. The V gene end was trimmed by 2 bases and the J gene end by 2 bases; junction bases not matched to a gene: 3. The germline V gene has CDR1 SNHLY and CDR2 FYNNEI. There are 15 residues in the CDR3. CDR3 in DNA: TGTGCCAGCAGTGAAATGGCGGGGGCCTACAATGAGCAGTTCTTC. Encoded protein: CASSEMAGAYNEQFF.

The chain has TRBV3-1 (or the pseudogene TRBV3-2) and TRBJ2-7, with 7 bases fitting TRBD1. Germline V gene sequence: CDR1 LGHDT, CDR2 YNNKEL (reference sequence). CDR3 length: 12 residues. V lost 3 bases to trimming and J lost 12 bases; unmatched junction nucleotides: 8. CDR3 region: CASSHPDRDTYF. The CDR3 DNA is TGTGCCAGCAGCCACCCCGACAGGGATACGTACTTC.

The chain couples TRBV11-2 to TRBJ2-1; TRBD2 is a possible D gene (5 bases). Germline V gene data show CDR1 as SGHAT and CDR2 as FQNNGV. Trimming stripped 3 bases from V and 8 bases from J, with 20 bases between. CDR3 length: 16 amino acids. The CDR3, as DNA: TGTGCCAGCAGCTTCTGGGAGATAGGTGACGGCGATGAGCAGTTCTTC. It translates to CASSFWEIGDGDEQFF.

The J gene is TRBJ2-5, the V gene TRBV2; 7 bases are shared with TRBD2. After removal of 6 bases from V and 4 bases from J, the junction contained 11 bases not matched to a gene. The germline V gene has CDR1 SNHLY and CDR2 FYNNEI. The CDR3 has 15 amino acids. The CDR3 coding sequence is TGTGCCAGCAGCCCCTCTTCGGGGGAGGGAGAGACCCAGTACTTC. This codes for CASSPSSGEGETQYF.

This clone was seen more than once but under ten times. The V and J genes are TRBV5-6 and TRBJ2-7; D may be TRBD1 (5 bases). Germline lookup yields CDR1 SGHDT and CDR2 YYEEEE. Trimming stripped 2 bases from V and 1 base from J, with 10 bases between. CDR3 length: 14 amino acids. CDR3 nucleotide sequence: TGTGCCAGCAGCTTCCAAGGGGATTCCTACGAGCAGTACTTC. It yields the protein CASSFQGDSYEQYF.

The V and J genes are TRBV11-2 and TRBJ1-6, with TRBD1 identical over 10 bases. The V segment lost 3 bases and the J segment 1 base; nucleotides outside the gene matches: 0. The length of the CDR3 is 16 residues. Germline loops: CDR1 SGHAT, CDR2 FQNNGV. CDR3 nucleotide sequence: TGTGCCAGCAGCTTGGGACAGGGGTCCTATAATTCACCCCTCCACTTT. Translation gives CASSLGQGSYNSPLHF.

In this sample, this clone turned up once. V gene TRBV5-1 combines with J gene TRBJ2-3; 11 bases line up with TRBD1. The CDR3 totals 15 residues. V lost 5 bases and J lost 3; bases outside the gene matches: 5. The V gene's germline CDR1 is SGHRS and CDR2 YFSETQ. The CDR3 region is CASSSDRGLTDTQYF. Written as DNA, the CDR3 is TGCGCCAGCAGTTCGGACAGGGGGCTAACAGATACGCAGTATTTT.

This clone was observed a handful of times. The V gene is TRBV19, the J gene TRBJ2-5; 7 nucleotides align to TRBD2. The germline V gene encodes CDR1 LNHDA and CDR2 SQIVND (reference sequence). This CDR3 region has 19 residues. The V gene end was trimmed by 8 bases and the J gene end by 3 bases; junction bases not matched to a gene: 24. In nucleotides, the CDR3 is TGTGCCAGTTCCCCCGGGACTACCGGATCTAGGGGCAGGAAAGAGACCCAGTACTTC. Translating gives CASSPGTTGSRGRKETQYF.